This is a list of T cell receptor beta chains from one sample in a study of T cells in Graves' hyperthyroidism and ophthalmopathy. TCRdb independently ran MiXCR on the multiplex PCR reads; one entry per CDR3 protein. In the table there are 100,000 to 140,000 distinct CDR3 sequences, 16% of which are singletons. Sequencing was performed on blood. These receptors all stem from a woman aged 45-65 years with Graves' hyperthyroidism. CDR3s include the opening cysteine and the closing phenylalanine or tryptophan. A D gene is named only where the DNA matches it firmly. The listing skips clone size in some rows; elsewhere it reads once, few, many or a size class.

CASSEGSTNEKLFF TGTGCCAGCAGCGAGGGGTCGACTAATGAAAAACTGTTTTTT TRBV7-9 . many TRBJ1-4
CASSLGTRADTQYF TGTGCCAGCAGCTTAGGGACTAGAGCAGATACGCAGTATTTT TRBV11-2 TRBD2 . TRBJ2-3
CASSYLAAGELFF TGTGCCAGCAGTTACCTGGCAGCCGGGGAGCTGTTTTTT TRBV6-2/TRBV6-3 . many TRBJ2-2
CASSPDTEYQETQYF TGTGCCAGCTCACCGGACACGGAGTACCAAGAGACCCAGTACTTC TRBV18 . many TRBJ2-5
CSARDYTTYGYTF TGCAGTGCTAGAGATTACACGACCTATGGCTACACCTTC TRBV20-1 . many TRBJ1-2
CASRLETGGQPQHF TGTGCCAGCAGATTAGAGACAGGGGGTCAGCCCCAGCATTTT TRBV2 TRBD1 many TRBJ1-5
CASSPTGGGTDTQYF TGTGCCAGCTCACCCACAGGGGGCGGCACAGATACGCAGTATTTT TRBV18 TRBD1 many TRBJ2-3
CAWGSPLHF TGTGCCTGGGGTTCACCCCTCCACTTT TRBV30 . many TRBJ1-6
CASSPGVGLFVNEQFF TGTGCCAGCAGCCCGGGGGTGGGTTTGTTCGTCAATGAGCAGTTCTTC TRBV14 . many TRBJ2-1
CASSQDPGRNSPLHF TGTGCCAGCAGCCAAGACCCAGGGCGTAATTCACCCCTCCACTTT TRBV3-1 . many TRBJ1-6
CASSLSYPGELFF TGCGCCAGCAGCTTGTCCTACCCCGGGGAGCTGTTTTTT TRBV5-1 . few TRBJ2-2
CASSQRGGRPNNEQFF TGCGCCAGCAGCCAAAGGGGCGGGCGCCCTAACAATGAGCAGTTCTTC TRBV4-1 . few TRBJ2-1
CASNIQGPNTGELFF TGTGCCAGCAACATACAGGGCCCTAACACCGGGGAGCTGTTTTTT TRBV27 . many TRBJ2-2
CASSPRTGVSGYTF TGTGCCAGCAGCCCCCGGACAGGGGTAAGTGGCTACACCTTC TRBV13 TRBD1 many TRBJ1-2
CASRRLAGGTYEQYF TGTGCCAGCAGGCGACTAGCGGGAGGGACGTACGAGCAGTACTTC TRBV6-1 TRBD2 many TRBJ2-7
CASSDRPQTGYNQPQHF TGTGCCAGCAGTGACCGCCCTCAGACAGGCTACAATCAGCCCCAGCATTTT TRBV6-1 . . TRBJ1-5
CSVQGAWNTEAFF TGCAGCGTACAGGGGGCATGGAACACTGAAGCTTTCTTT TRBV29-1 TRBD1 many TRBJ1-1
CASSRGTGQETQYF TGTGCCAGCAGCCGTGGGACAGGCCAAGAGACCCAGTACTTC TRBV7-3 TRBD1 many TRBJ2-5
CASSDTSSLGYTF TGTGCCAGCTCAGATACATCATCCCTTGGCTACACCTTC TRBV18 . . TRBJ1-2
CATGLIGETQYF TGTGCCACGGGTTTAATTGGGGAGACCCAGTACTTC TRBV28 . many TRBJ2-5
CASAKAAGDPYEQYF TGTGCCAGCGCGAAGGCAGCGGGAGATCCCTACGAGCAGTACTTC TRBV2 TRBD2 many TRBJ2-7